The rows below give T cell receptor beta chains drawn from one sample of a study of graft-versus-host responses after intestinal transplantation. Measured with immunoSEQ multiplex PCR; TCRdb has only the in-frame clones, and not every one. The data hold under 130,000 clones, with roughly 93% observed a single time. Their specific antigens are unknown. The sample here was unstimulated CD8+ T cells sorted from spleen or lymph node cells, taken before intestinal transplant. Receptors originate from a human donor who received an intestinal transplant. Both conserved end residues are part of each CDR3. A D gene is named only where the DNA matches it firmly. Part of the rows lack a size; the others show once, few, many or a class for expanded clones.

d_gene,len,abundance,j_gene,v_gene,CDR3nt,CDR3aa
.,16,.,TRBJ2-3,TRBV9,TGTGCCAGCAGCTCACACAGGGAGAGAAGCACAGATACGCAGTATTTT,CASSSHRERSTDTQYF
.,15,.,TRBJ2-3,TRBV18,TGTGCCAGCTCACCGACGGGCCCGAGCACAGATACGCAGTATTTT,CASSPTGPSTDTQYF
TRBD2,15,.,TRBJ2-3,TRBV6-5,TGTGCCAGCACCCCGCGGGGGTTCGGCACAGATACGCAGTATTTT,CASTPRGFGTDTQYF
TRBD1,12,few,TRBJ1-2,TRBV19,TGTGCCAGTGGGCCTCCGACAGGGCGCTACACCTTC,CASGPPTGRYTF
TRBD1,13,.,TRBJ2-7,TRBV5-1,TGCGCCAGCAGCCTGGACAGGTCCTACGAGCAGTACTTC,CASSLDRSYEQYF
TRBD2,14,.,TRBJ2-7,TRBV15,TGTGCCACCAGGCTTGGCGGGGGGCAGTACGAGCAGTACTTC,CATRLGGGQYEQYF
.,13,.,TRBJ2-1,TRBV6-5,TGTGCCAGCAGTTACTCAGGAGACAATGAGCAGTTCTTC,CASSYSGDNEQFF
.,13,.,TRBJ2-7,TRBV6-1,TGTGCCAGCAGTGACCTAGCGAGGTGGGAGCAGTACTTC,CASSDLARWEQYF
TRBD2,16,.,TRBJ2-1,TRBV13,TGTGCCAGCAGCCCCCTCGGAGCGGGGGAGCACAATGAGCAGTTCTTC,CASSPLGAGEHNEQFF
TRBD2,17,once,TRBJ2-1,TRBV5-6,TGTGCCAGCAGCTTGGTGACTAGCGGGGGCTTGTACAATGAGCAGTTCTTC,CASSLVTSGGLYNEQFF
.,12,.,TRBJ2-2,TRBV11-2,TGTGCCAGCAGAGTACCCCTGGGGGAGCTGTTTTTT,CASRVPLGELFF
.,14,once,TRBJ2-7,TRBV27,TGTGCCAGCAGTTTAGCCGGGGCGTCCTACGAGCAGTACTTC,CASSLAGASYEQYF
TRBD2,15,.,TRBJ2-1,TRBV11-2,TGTGCCAGCAGCTTAGGGGGGGGCTCCTACAATGAGCAGTTCTTC,CASSLGGGSYNEQFF
.,16,.,TRBJ2-7,TRBV10-2,TGCGCCAGCAGCTCGAGTTGGGGCAGGACAACCTACGAGCAGTACTTC,CASSSSWGRTTYEQYF
.,13,.,TRBJ2-7,TRBV4-1,TGCGCCAGCAGCCAGGGGGACTGGCACGAGCAGTACTTC,CASSQGDWHEQYF
.,13,.,TRBJ2-1,TRBV5-3,TGTGCCAAAACCGGGAGTTCCTACAATGAGCAGTTCTTC,CAKTGSSYNEQFF
.,12,.,TRBJ2-1,TRBV5-4,TGTGCCAGCAGCCCCCAAGGCAATGAGCAGTTCTTC,CASSPQGNEQFF
.,14,.,TRBJ1-2,TRBV28,TGTGCCAGCACCGCAGGGTTTGCCCCCTATGGCTACACCTTC,CASTAGFAPYGYTF
.,14,.,TRBJ2-7,TRBV29-1,TGCAGCGTTGAAGATGGACAGAGTACCTACGAGCAGTACTTC,CSVEDGQSTYEQYF
.,13,.,TRBJ2-2,TRBV29-1,TGCAGCGTTGAGAACAGCATCACCGGGGAGCTGTTTTTT,CSVENSITGELFF
.,18,.,TRBJ2-3,TRBV7-2,TGTGCCAGCAGCTTAGGGGGCTGGGCGGGGCCCAACACAGATACGCAGTATTTT,CASSLGGWAGPNTDTQYF
TRBD2,15,.,TRBJ2-5,TRBV4-2,TGTGCCAGCAGCCACATCTCGGGGGGACAAGAGACCCAGTACTTC,CASSHISGGQETQYF
.,12,.,TRBJ1-1,TRBV5-5,TGTGCCAGCAGCTTGTCGAACACTGAAGCTTTCTTT,CASSLSNTEAFF
.,15,few,TRBJ1-2,TRBV21-1,TGTGCCAGCAGCAAAGTTTCGGGGGGGAGCTATGGCTACACCTTC,CASSKVSGGSYGYTF
.,15,.,TRBJ1-1,TRBV30,TGTGCCTGGAGTGTACGGGGCCTCGGGGCCACTGAAGCTTTCTTT,CAWSVRGLGATEAFF
TRBD1,13,.,TRBJ1-3,TRBV4-1,TGCGCCAGCAGCCAAGATTGGGGACAGGGGGAATATTTT,CASSQDWGQGEYF
.,15,.,TRBJ2-2,TRBV6-1,TGTGCCAGCAGTCGGACAGAGCATGGGACCGGGGAGCTGTTTTTT,CASSRTEHGTGELFF
TRBD1,16,.,TRBJ2-7,TRBV11-2,TGTGCCAGCAGCTTGGGGGGACAGGGGCTCTCCTACGAGCAGTACTTC,CASSLGGQGLSYEQYF
.,13,.,TRBJ2-5,TRBV7-9,TGTGCCAGCAGCTTCGGACCAGGAGAGACCCAGTACTTC,CASSFGPGETQYF
.,14,.,TRBJ2-7,TRBV27,TGTGCCAGCAGTTTACAGGGCCCCGGATACGAGCAGTACTTC,CASSLQGPGYEQYF
.,11,.,TRBJ1-1,TRBV5-8,TGTGCCAGCAGCACGGGACTCGAAGCTTTCTTT,CASSTGLEAFF
.,14,.,TRBJ1-2,TRBV6-5,TGTGCCAGCAGTTTAACAGGATGGGGCTATGGCTACACCTTC,CASSLTGWGYGYTF
.,15,.,TRBJ2-7,TRBV27,TGTGCCAGCAGCCCCCAAATGACAGGTAACTACGAGCAGTACTTC,CASSPQMTGNYEQYF
.,14,.,TRBJ1-2,TRBV27,TGTGCCAGCAGTCTGAGGGCAGGTACCTATGGCTACACCTTC,CASSLRAGTYGYTF
.,12,.,TRBJ1-1,TRBV9,TGTGCCAGTGGGGGTGGGAACACTGAAGCTTTCTTT,CASGGGNTEAFF
TRBD2,15,.,TRBJ2-5,TRBV4-1,TGCGCCAGCAGCCAAACCCGGGGGGGCCTGGAGACCCAGTACTTC,CASSQTRGGLETQYF
.,17,.,TRBJ2-7,TRBV4-1,TGCGCCAGCAGCCAGTTAGGGACCCACGCTTTCTCCTACGAGCAGTACTTC,CASSQLGTHAFSYEQYF
TRBD1,16,few,TRBJ1-5,TRBV7-9,TGTGCCAGCAGCTCATCCGGGACAGGGGGCGCGGAGCCCCAGCATTTT,CASSSSGTGGAEPQHF
.,17,.,TRBJ2-1,TRBV7-2,TGTGCCAGCAGCTTAGGGGGGTACGGGCATTATGTAGGTGAGCAGTTCTTC,CASSLGGYGHYVGEQFF
.,14,.,TRBJ2-3,TRBV7-9,TGTGCCAGCAGCCCGAAGGGGGGTTCAGATACGCAGTATTTT,CASSPKGGSDTQYF
.,14,.,TRBJ1-1,TRBV5-1,TGCGCCAGCAGCTTGTCAGGAATAAACACTGAAGCTTTCTTT,CASSLSGINTEAFF
.,11,.,TRBJ1-1,TRBV7-9,TGTGCCAGCAGCTTCGGGCTGAAAGCTTTCTTT,CASSFGLKAFF
.,12,few,TRBJ1-1,TRBV7-9,TGTGCCAGCAGCTTCCCCAACACTGAAGCTTTCTTT,CASSFPNTEAFF
.,15,.,TRBJ1-2,TRBV10-3,TGTGCCATCAGGGGGGAATATGGCACGGCCTATGGCTACACCTTC,CAIRGEYGTAYGYTF
TRBD1,15,.,TRBJ2-5,TRBV6-5,TGTGCCAGCAGTTCGCCTTCAGGGGGCCAGGAGACCCAGTACTTC,CASSSPSGGQETQYF
.,15,.,TRBJ2-1,TRBV15,TGTGCCACCAGCAGAGGCCGAGAGGGGTTCAATGAGCAGTTCTTC,CATSRGREGFNEQFF
TRBD1,14,.,TRBJ1-1,TRBV27,TGTGCCAGCAGTTTGACAGGGGGGAACACTGAAGCTTTCTTT,CASSLTGGNTEAFF